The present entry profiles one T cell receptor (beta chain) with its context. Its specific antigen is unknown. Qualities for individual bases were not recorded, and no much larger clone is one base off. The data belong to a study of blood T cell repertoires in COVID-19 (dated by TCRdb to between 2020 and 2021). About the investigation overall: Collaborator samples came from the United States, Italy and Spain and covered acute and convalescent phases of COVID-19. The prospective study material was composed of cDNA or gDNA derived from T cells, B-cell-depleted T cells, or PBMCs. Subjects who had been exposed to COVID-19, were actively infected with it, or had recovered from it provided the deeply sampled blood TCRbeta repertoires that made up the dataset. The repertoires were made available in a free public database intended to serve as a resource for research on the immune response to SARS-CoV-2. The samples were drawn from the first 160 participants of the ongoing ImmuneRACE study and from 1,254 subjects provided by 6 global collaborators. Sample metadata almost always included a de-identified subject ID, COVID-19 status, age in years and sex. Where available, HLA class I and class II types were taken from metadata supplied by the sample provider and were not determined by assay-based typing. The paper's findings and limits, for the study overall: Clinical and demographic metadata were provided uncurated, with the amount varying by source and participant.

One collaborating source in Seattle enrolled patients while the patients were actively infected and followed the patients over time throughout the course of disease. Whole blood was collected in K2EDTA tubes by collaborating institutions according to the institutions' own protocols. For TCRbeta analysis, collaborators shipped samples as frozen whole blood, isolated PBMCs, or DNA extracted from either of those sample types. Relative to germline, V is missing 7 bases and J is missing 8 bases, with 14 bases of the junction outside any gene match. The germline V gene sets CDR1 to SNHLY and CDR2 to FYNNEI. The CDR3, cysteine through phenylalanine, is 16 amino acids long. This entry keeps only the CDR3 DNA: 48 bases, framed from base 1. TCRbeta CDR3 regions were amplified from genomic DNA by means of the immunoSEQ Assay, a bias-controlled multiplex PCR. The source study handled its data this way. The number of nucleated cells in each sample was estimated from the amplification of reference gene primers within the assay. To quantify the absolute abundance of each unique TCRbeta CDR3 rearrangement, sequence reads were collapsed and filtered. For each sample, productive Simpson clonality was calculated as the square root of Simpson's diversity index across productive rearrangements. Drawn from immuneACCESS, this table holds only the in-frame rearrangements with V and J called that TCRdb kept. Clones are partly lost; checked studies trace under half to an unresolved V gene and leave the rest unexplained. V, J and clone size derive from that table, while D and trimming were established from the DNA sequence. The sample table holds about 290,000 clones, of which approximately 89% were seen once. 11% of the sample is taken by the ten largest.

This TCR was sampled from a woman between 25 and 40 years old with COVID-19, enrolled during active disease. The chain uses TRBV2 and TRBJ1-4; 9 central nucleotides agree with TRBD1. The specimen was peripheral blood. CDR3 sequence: CASTRTGVYDKEKLFF. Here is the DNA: TGTGCCAGCACTAGGACAGGGGTATATGATAAAGAAAAACTGTTTTTT.